Presented here are 21 T cell receptor beta chains from one specimen sequenced in a study of cytomegalovirus exposure and HLA in healthy donors. Researchers ran the PCR with 60 Vbeta and 13 Jbeta primers. The method was immunoSEQ multiplex PCR; TCRdb's version includes in-frame clones alone and lacks a portion of them. This repertoire shows around 140,000 clones, 60% to 75% found once; its top ten account for 7%. Sequencing was performed on PBMCs. The receptors here all came from a man aged 25-45 years in good health and CMV-seronegative.

This chain links TRBV7-2 with TRBJ2-2; 8 positions agree with TRBD2. The CDR3 totals 16 residues. J gave up 4 bases and V 2 bases, and 6 bases lay outside the gene matches. Germline V gene sequence: CDR1 SGHTA, CDR2 FQGNSA. The CDR3 loop is CASSLLPAGATGELFF. The CDR3 DNA is TGTGCCAGCAGCTTACTGCCAGCGGGAGCCACCGGGGAGCTGTTTTTT.

CDR3: CASSLGRDNEQFF. The DNA for the CDR3 is TGTGCCAGCAGCTTAGGACGGGACAATGAGCAGTTCTTC. This chain connects TRBV7-2 to TRBJ2-1; D unresolved. The germline CDR1 and CDR2 sequences are SGHTA and FQGNSA. V gave up 1 base and J gave up 5 bases, with 6 bases separating them. This CDR3 region has 13 residues.

J is TRBJ1-3 and V is TRBV9, with D possibly TRBD1 on 6 matching bases. The CDR3 contains 15 residues. Per germline, CDR1 SGDLS and CDR2 YYNGEE. Trimming cost V 0 bases and J 4 bases, with 11 bases left between them. The CDR3 reads CASSVGQAGGNTIYF. In nucleotides, the CDR3 is TGTGCCAGCAGCGTAGGACAGGCAGGGGGAAACACCATATATTTT.

V usage is TRBV9 and J usage is TRBJ1-1; D remains ambiguous. This CDR3 contains 14 residues. The germline gives CDR1 SGDLS, CDR2 YYNGEE. V gave up 2 bases and J gave up 5 bases, with 13 bases separating them. CDR3 region: CASSVQVSSTEAFF. CDR3 nucleotide sequence: TGTGCCAGCAGCGTCCAGGTTTCATCGACTGAAGCTTTCTTT.

The chain combines TRBV2 with TRBJ2-2; D is uncertain. Trimming took off 7 bases at V and 1 base at J, with 13 bases between the two ends. There are 15 residues in the CDR3. CDR1 is SNHLY and CDR2 is FYNNEI in the germline V gene. DNA for the CDR3: TGTGCCAGCACCCCTTTAGATGGGAACACCGGGGAGCTGTTTTTT. Amino acid sequence: CASTPLDGNTGELFF.

Of note for this clone: Other nucleotide sequences from this sample produce the same CDR3. V gene TRBV29-1 combines with J gene TRBJ2-1, with D possibly TRBD1 on 6 matching bases. This CDR3 has 12 amino acids. Trimming removed 3 bases from V and 4 bases from J, with 7 bases in between. CDR1 and CDR2 from the germline V gene are SQVTM and ANQGSEA. CDR3 nucleotide sequence: TGCAGCGTTGAGAGGGGGTACAATGAGCAGTTCTTC. This encodes CSVERGYNEQFF.

CDR3 bases: TGTGCCAGCAGCCGGAGGGAGGGTACCTATGGCTACACCTTC. Its protein is CASSRREGTYGYTF. V gene TRBV5-6 combines with J gene TRBJ1-2; D remains unclear. V was pared by 4 bases and J by 4 bases, with 14 bases between. Germline V CDR1 and CDR2: SGHDT, YYEEEE. The CDR3 extends over 14 amino acids.

The gene calls are TRBV4-1 and TRBJ2-7; D is possibly TRBD2 (6 bases). The ends were cut back, 0 bases at V and 0 bases at J, with 18 bases in the middle. The length of the CDR3 is 18 residues. Germline V CDR1 and CDR2: MGHRA, YSYEKL. The CDR3 DNA sequence: TGCGCCAGCAGCCAAGATGACGTTTCCGGGACTGTCTCCTACGAGCAGTACTTC. Residues: CASSQDDVSGTVSYEQYF.

The rearrangement links TRBV2 to TRBJ2-7; 8 positions agree with TRBD2. The CDR3 has 14 amino acids. Looked up from germline, CDR1 is SNHLY and CDR2 is FYNNEI. The trim removed 6 bases at V and 2 bases at J, leaving 6 bases unmatched. The CDR3 DNA reads TGTGCCAGCAGGGTTAGCGGGGTGGCCTACGAGCAGTACTTC. This codes for CASRVSGVAYEQYF. The whole variable domain, remainder taken from reference TRBV2 and TRBJ2-7, is EPEVTQTPSHQVTQMGQEVILRCVPISNHLYFYWYRQILGQKVEFLVSFYNNEISEKSEIFDDQFSVERPDGSNFTLKIRSTKLEDSAMYFCASRVSGVAYEQYFGPGTRLTVT.

The chain couples TRBV2 to TRBJ2-4, with a tentative D call TRBD2 (6 bases). The CDR3 contains 11 residues. Germline loops: CDR1 SNHLY, CDR2 FYNNEI. Trimming removed 8 bases at V and 7 bases at J, with 9 bases between. The CDR3 region has the DNA TGTGCCAGCTGTCGGGGGAACATTCAGTACTTC. This gives the protein CASCRGNIQYF.

The rearrangement uses TRBV27 and TRBJ1-4; D might be TRBD1 (6 bases). CDR1 and CDR2 (germline): MNHEY, SMNVEV (reference sequence). V lost 5 bases to trimming and J lost 7 bases, with 17 bases between them. This CDR3 has 15 residues. The CDR3 DNA is TGTGCCAGCAGTCCCGATCCGGGGGGCGTTGAAAAACTGTTTTTT. Translation: CASSPDPGGVEKLFF.

V is TRBV10-2 and J is TRBJ2-7, with 10 bases identical to TRBD1. The CDR3 is made up of 13 amino acids. Germline V gives CDR1 WSHSY, CDR2 SAAADI. V gave up 6 bases and J gave up 2 bases; unmatched junction bases: 1. CDR3 in DNA: TGCGCCAGCAGAGGGACAGGGGCCTACGAGCAGTACTTC. Residues: CASRGTGAYEQYF.

V and J are TRBV7-8 and TRBJ1-4; the D is unclear. The germline CDR1 and CDR2 sequences are SGHVS and FQNEAQ. The V gene lost 1 base and the J gene lost 4 bases, with 7 bases spanning the gap. This CDR3 is built from 14 residues. The CDR3 nucleotides read TGTGCCAGCAGCTTAGAACAGCTTAATGAAAAACTGTTTTTT. It is translated as CASSLEQLNEKLFF. Together with reference TRBV7-8 and TRBJ1-4, the CDR3 gives the full variable domain: GAGVSQSPRYKVAKRGQDVALRCDPISGHVSLFWYQQALGQGPEFLTYFQNEAQLDKSGLPSDRFFAERPEGSVSTLKIQRTQQEDSAVYLCASSLEQLNEKLFFGSGTQLSVL.

The chain couples TRBV19 to TRBJ2-5; a weak D match, TRBD1 (6 bases). The CDR3 has 15 residues. V lost 10 bases and J lost 8, with 26 bases in between. Germline lookup yields CDR1 LNHDA and CDR2 SQIVND (reference sequence). The CDR3 bases are TGTGCCACCTCACCTGGGGGCCCTCCCAAGAGAACCCAGTACTTC. It encodes CATSPGGPPKRTQYF.

The rearrangement joins TRBV7-3 to TRBJ2-3; 9 bases are shared with TRBD2. The germline V gene has CDR1 SGHTA and CDR2 FQGTGA. J gave up 2 bases and V 1 base, and 10 bases lay outside the gene matches. The CDR3 is 18 amino acids. Here the CDR3 reads CASSLRGLSGGFTDTQYF. The CDR3 DNA reads TGTGCCAGCAGCTTAAGGGGCCTCAGCGGGGGGTTCACAGATACGCAGTATTTT.

Regarding this clone: Other DNA sequences in this sample translate to the same CDR3. The chain uses TRBV4-2 and TRBJ2-6, with 11 nucleotides matching TRBD2. This CDR3 contains 21 residues. V shed 4 bases and J 2 bases; nucleotides not matched to a gene: 16. Germline lookup yields CDR1 LGHNA and CDR2 YNFKEQ. In nucleotides, the CDR3 is TGTGCCAGCAGCCTCCAGCCCCCTCGACTAGCGGGATTAGCTGGGGCCAACGTCCTGACTTTC. Translated, it gives CASSLQPPRLAGLAGANVLTF.

The genes are TRBV5-4 and TRBJ2-5; the D gene is possibly TRBD2 (5 bases). This CDR3 is built from 17 residues. Germline V gene sequence: CDR1 SGHNT, CDR2 YYREEE (reference sequence). Trimming took 4 bases from V and 0 from J, leaving 19 bases between them. The CDR3 loop is CASSPRSGSPYQETQYF. DNA of the CDR3: TGTGCCAGCAGCCCCCGTTCGGGGAGCCCGTACCAAGAGACCCAGTACTTC.

This chain connects TRBV6-1 to TRBJ2-1; D call uncertain. The V end lost 5 bases, the J end lost 9 bases, and 14 bases lay between the germline ends. The germline V gene encodes CDR1 MNHNS and CDR2 SASEGT. This CDR3 is built from 13 residues. The CDR3 region has the DNA TGTGCCAGCAGTCCCCTAGGTAACCTTGAGCAGTTCTTC. Translating it yields CASSPLGNLEQFF.

The chain employs TRBV5-4 and TRBJ2-5; D is possibly TRBD2 (5 bases). The CDR3 runs to 17 residues. The germline CDR1 and CDR2 sequences are SGHNT and YYREEE (reference sequence). Trimming cost V 0 bases and J 0 bases, with 15 bases left between them. The CDR3 DNA is TGTGCCAGCAGCTTGGACGGGGTCCGTAGCTACCAAGAGACCCAGTACTTC. It codes for CASSLDGVRSYQETQYF. Full variable domain (rest looked up from reference TRBV5-4 and TRBJ2-5): ETGVTQSPTHLIKTRGQQVTLRCSSQSGHNTVSWYQQALGQGPQFIFQYYREEENGRGNFPPRFSGLQFPNYSSELNVNALELDDSALYLCASSLDGVRSYQETQYFGPGTRLLVL.

This chain joins TRBV9 and TRBJ2-1; 11 bases match TRBD2. Trimming took 4 bases from V and 4 from J; bases not matched to a gene: 7. This CDR3 is 16 amino acids long. Germline lookup yields CDR1 SGDLS and CDR2 YYNGEE. CDR3 nucleotides: TGTGCCAGCAGCCCCGAGGGGACTAGCGGTTACAATGAGCAGTTCTTC. Protein product: CASSPEGTSGYNEQFF.

V is TRBV7-9 and J is TRBJ2-3, with TRBD1 matching over 10 bases. This CDR3 has 16 residues. Looked up from germline, CDR1 is SEHNR and CDR2 is FQNEAQ (reference sequence). V gave up 4 bases and J gave up 3 bases; unmatched junction bases: 7. CDR3 DNA sequence: TGTGCCAGCAGCTCGGCGACAGGGGGCCGGACAGATACGCAGTATTTT. This translates into CASSSATGGRTDTQYF. Based on the CDR3 plus reference TRBV7-9 and TRBJ2-3, the full variable domain is DTGVSQNPRHKITKRGQNVTFRCDPISEHNRLYWYRQTLGQGPEFLTYFQNEAQLEKSRLLSDRFSAERPKGSFSTLEIQRTEQGDSAMYLCASSSATGGRTDTQYFGPGTRLTVL.